These 9 T cell receptor beta chains were all obtained from the same sample, sequenced in a study of T cell responses to AZD1222 COVID-19 vaccine (dated by TCRdb to about 2021). The label giving this sample's time point can be read as: baseline before first vaccination. Receptors were amplified or captured by the immunoSEQ multiplex PCR assay. TCRdb provides this immuneACCESS table in a form limited to in-frame rearrangements. Some clones are lacking; in checked studies, under half of them reflect an unresolved V gene, and why the rest are absent is not known. The table for this sample lists 95,000 to 150,000 clones; roughly 92% of them were counted only once. Of the sample, over 1.5% falls within the top ten clones. The material was peripheral blood, obtained on day 0 of AZD1222 vaccination. These receptors were obtained from an adult in good health.

The chain couples TRBV11-2 to TRBJ2-3; D might be TRBD2 (5 bases). The length of the CDR3 is 15 residues. Germline V gives CDR1 SGHAT, CDR2 FQNNGV. Trimming removed 1 base from V and 2 bases from J, with 10 bases in between. The CDR3 DNA sequence: TGTGCCAGCAGCTTAGGGACTCCCTTCACAGATACGCAGTATTTT. It specifies CASSLGTPFTDTQYF.

This clone showed up just once. CDR3 sequence: CASSLSLETQYF. In nucleotides, the CDR3 is TGTGCCAGCAGCTTAAGTTTAGAGACCCAGTACTTC. The gene calls are TRBV5-6 and TRBJ2-5; D is ambiguous. The V gene lost 2 bases and the J gene lost 4 bases, with 6 bases spanning the gap. This CDR3 region has 12 residues. Per germline, CDR1 SGHDT and CDR2 YYEEEE.

In DNA, the CDR3 is TGCAGCGTTGAAGATAGCAGGGGACCGCAGTATTTT. The encoded protein is CSVEDSRGPQYF. The gene calls are TRBV29-1 and TRBJ2-3; possibly TRBD1 for D (6 bases). The germline V and J ends were trimmed by 0 bases and 10 bases, with 11 bases remaining between them. The CDR3 runs 12 residues. The germline V gene has CDR1 SQVTM and CDR2 ANQGSEA.

This clone occurred a few times. The gene calls are TRBV7-9 and TRBJ1-3; TRBD1 aligns across 7 bases. The CDR3 extends over 14 amino acids. Germline V CDR1 and CDR2: SEHNR, FQNEAQ (reference sequence). The ends lost 2 bases at V and 5 bases at J; junction bases unmatched: 3. The DNA of the CDR3 is TGTGCCAGCAGCTTAAGACAGGGTAGAAACACCATATATTTT. It specifies CASSLRQGRNTIYF.

This clone came up a few times. This chain uses TRBV6-4 with TRBJ2-5, with 8 positions matching TRBD1. This CDR3 is 14 amino acids long. Trimming at V came to 7 bases and at J to 4 bases, leaving 8 bases not matched to a gene. Germline V gives CDR1 MRHNA, CDR2 SNTAGT. This chain's CDR3 is CASNPGQAGETQYF. In nucleotides, the CDR3 is TGTGCCAGCAATCCGGGACAGGCAGGAGAGACCCAGTACTTC.

The chain is built from TRBV20-1 and TRBJ1-5; 7 nucleotides agree with TRBD1. This CDR3 is built from 14 residues. The V and J ends lost 3 bases and 5 bases, in that order; junction bases with no gene match: 7. Per the germline V gene, CDR1 is DFQATT and CDR2 is SNEGSKA (reference sequence). CDR3 coding DNA: TGCAGTGCTAGTAGGGGACAGAGTTATCAGCCCCAGCATTTT. Its protein product is CSASRGQSYQPQHF.

This rearrangement joins TRBV19 to TRBJ1-6; D gene unclear. Germline CDR1 LNHDA, CDR2 SQIVND (reference sequence). V was pared by 3 bases and J by 6 bases, with 15 bases between. The CDR3 spans 16 residues. DNA of the CDR3: TGTGCCAGTAGTATCCAGGCTGGGGTAGGTAATTCACCCCTCCACTTT. Protein product: CASSIQAGVGNSPLHF.

This chain connects TRBV7-9 to TRBJ2-3; 12 nucleotides align to TRBD1. The germline CDR1 and CDR2 sequences are SEHNR and FQNEAQ (reference sequence). The CDR3 covers 15 residues. The junction had 4 bases not matched to a gene; V was cut back by 5 bases and J by 4 bases. The CDR3 loop is CASSPGTGGADTQYF. The CDR3 bases are TGTGCCAGCAGCCCCGGGACAGGGGGCGCAGATACGCAGTATTTT. Full variable domain (remainder filled in from reference TRBV7-9 and TRBJ2-3): DTGVSQNPRHKITKRGQNVTFRCDPISEHNRLYWYRQTLGQGPEFLTYFQNEAQLEKSRLLSDRFSAERPKGSFSTLEIQRTEQGDSAMYLCASSPGTGGADTQYFGPGTRLTVL.

The rearrangement uses TRBV24-1 and TRBJ1-5; D is unresolved. This CDR3 comprises 12 residues. Trimming took off 5 bases at V and 6 bases at J, with 7 bases between the two ends. From germline, CDR1 is KGHDR and CDR2 SFDVKD. DNA for the CDR3: TGTGCCACCAGTGGAGTGGGTCAGCCCCAGCATTTT. Its translation is CATSGVGQPQHF.